These 23 T cell receptor beta chains share one sample of origin, sequenced in a study of cytomegalovirus exposure and HLA in healthy donors. PCR amplification relied on 60 Vbeta primers (plus 13 Jbeta primers). Assay used: immunoSEQ multiplex PCR; TCRdb lists only in-frame clones, some missing. The repertoire holds about 100,000 clones, with approximately 76% as singletons. The sequenced sample was PBMCs. These receptors all come from a man in his late teens or twenties in good health and CMV-seronegative.

The V and J genes are TRBV7-9 and TRBJ1-5; tentatively, D is TRBD1 (5 bases). The V and J ends lost 5 bases and 0 bases respectively, with 8 bases between them. Germline CDR1 is SEHNR and CDR2 is FQNEAQ (reference sequence). This CDR3 comprises 14 residues. Here the CDR3 reads CASSLDSSNQPQHF. The DNA for the CDR3 is TGTGCCAGCAGCCTCGACAGTAGCAATCAGCCCCAGCATTTT.

This clone was detected once. The CDR3 region has the DNA TGTGCCAGCAGGCTGCAGGGGGTCCCCTACGAGCAGTACTTC. Translated, it gives CASRLQGVPYEQYF. The chain couples TRBV2 to TRBJ2-7; 7 bases agree with TRBD1. Germline V lookup: CDR1 SNHLY, CDR2 FYNNEI. V shed 6 bases, J shed 2 bases, and the junction held 7 bases outside the gene matches. This CDR3 spans 14 amino acids.

V usage is TRBV30 and J usage is TRBJ1-6; TRBD1 might be the D (5 bases). Germline V gene lookup returns CDR1 GTSNPN and CDR2 SVGIG (reference sequence). The CDR3 is made up of 20 amino acids. V dropped 0 bases and J dropped 2 bases, with 23 bases sitting between them. The CDR3 reads CAWSVGVAIGLRAYNSPLHF. CDR3 nucleotide sequence: TGTGCCTGGAGTGTAGGGGTCGCGATCGGCCTACGGGCCTATAATTCACCCCTCCACTTT.

In this sample, this clone turned up a few times. This chain uses TRBV29-1 with TRBJ1-1, with D unclear. CDR1 is SQVTM and CDR2 is ANQGSEA in the germline V gene. V was clipped by 4 bases and J by 4 bases, with 13 bases between them. The CDR3 runs 13 residues. The chain's CDR3 is CSVVRQESTEAFF. The CDR3 nucleotides are TGCAGCGTTGTCAGGCAGGAAAGCACTGAAGCTTTCTTT.

The table lists this clone with a count of one. The chain couples TRBV7-8 to TRBJ2-2; 8 positions agree with TRBD2. The germline V gene encodes CDR1 SGHVS and CDR2 FQNEAQ. V trimming: 1 base; J trimming: 2 bases; junction bases outside the gene matches: 6. The CDR3 length is 17 residues. The CDR3 DNA follows: TGTGCCAGCAGCTTAGACTTCGCGGGGGGAAACACCGGGGAGCTGTTTTTT. Translation gives CASSLDFAGGNTGELFF. Variable domain in full (rest from reference TRBV7-8 and TRBJ2-2): GAGVSQSPRYKVAKRGQDVALRCDPISGHVSLFWYQQALGQGPEFLTYFQNEAQLDKSGLPSDRFFAERPEGSVSTLKIQRTQQEDSAVYLCASSLDFAGGNTGELFFGEGSRLTVL.

The rearrangement links TRBV11-2 to TRBJ2-6, with 8 bases that match TRBD2. Germline assignment: CDR1 SGHAT and CDR2 FQNNGV. The CDR3 extends over 16 amino acids. The junction had 5 bases not matched to a gene; V was cut back by 6 bases and J by 1 base. The CDR3, as DNA: TGTGCCAGCAGGCCTGGACTAGCATCTGGGGCCAACGTCCTGACTTTC. Amino acids: CASRPGLASGANVLTF.

This clone was recorded a few times. The chain is built from TRBV25-1 and TRBJ2-5; 8 bases map to TRBD2. With V trimmed by 3 bases and J by 2 bases, 11 bases remained unmatched. This CDR3 region has 17 residues. Germline CDR1 is MGHDK and CDR2 is SYGVNS. The CDR3 nucleotides are TGTGCCAGCAGTGAGCTACCCCCGGGACTAGAACAAGAGACCCAGTACTTC. It is translated as CASSELPPGLEQETQYF. The variable domain in full, with the rest retrieved from reference TRBV25-1 and TRBJ2-5, is EADIYQTPRYLVIGTGKKITLECSQTMGHDKMYWYQQDPGMELHLIHYSYGVNSTEKGDLSSESTVSRIRTEHFPLTLESARPSHTSQYLCASSELPPGLEQETQYFGPGTRLLVL.

The rearrangement uses TRBV25-1 and TRBJ2-1; maybe TRBD1 (5 bases). Germline V lookup: CDR1 MGHDK, CDR2 SYGVNS. The length of the CDR3 is 16 residues. V was shortened by 1 base and J by 3 bases, with 13 bases between the two germline ends. CDR3 region: CASSELKGNNYNEQFF. The CDR3 DNA reads as TGTGCCAGCAGTGAATTAAAGGGGAACAACTACAATGAGCAGTTCTTC.

V is TRBV10-3 and J is TRBJ2-5; 11 positions match TRBD2. V was clipped by 2 bases and J by 5 bases; unmatched bases: 4. The CDR3 length is 15 residues. Germline CDR1 reads ENHRY; CDR2 reads SYGVKD. CDR3 sequence: CAISEPSGGMETQYF. DNA for the CDR3: TGTGCCATCAGTGAGCCTAGCGGGGGGATGGAGACCCAGTACTTC.

The CDR3 DNA sequence: TGTGCCAGCAGCCACCGGGACAGGGTCACTGAAGCTTTCTTT. Its translation: CASSHRDRVTEAFF. The rearrangement joins TRBV7-2 to TRBJ1-1; 9 bases agree with TRBD1. The germline gives CDR1 SGHTA, CDR2 FQGNSA. The V gene end was trimmed by 5 bases and the J gene end by 4 bases; junction bases not matched to a gene: 5. This CDR3 has 14 residues. The variable domain in full, completed from reference TRBV7-2 and TRBJ1-1, reads GAGVSQSPSNKVTEKGKDVELRCDPISGHTALYWYRQSLGQGLEFLIYFQGNSAPDKSGLPSDRFSAERTGGSVSTLTIQRTQQEDSAVYLCASSHRDRVTEAFFGQGTRLTVV.

This chain joins TRBV2 and TRBJ1-6; D is uncertain. The germline CDR1 and CDR2 sequences are SNHLY and FYNNEI. Trimming left V 4 bases short and J 0 bases short, with 13 bases between. There are 17 residues in the CDR3. The CDR3 DNA sequence: TGTGCCAGCAGTGGTGGTACAGCCCCCTCCTATAATTCACCCCTCCACTTT. It is translated as CASSGGTAPSYNSPLHF. Variable domain in full (rest from reference TRBV2 and TRBJ1-6): EPEVTQTPSHQVTQMGQEVILRCVPISNHLYFYWYRQILGQKVEFLVSFYNNEISEKSEIFDDQFSVERPDGSNFTLKIRSTKLEDSAMYFCASSGGTAPSYNSPLHFGNGTRLTVT.

In this sample, this clone turned up a few times. The chain is built from TRBV10-3 and TRBJ1-2; weak D call: TRBD1 (5 bases). The CDR3 is made up of 15 amino acids. CDR1 ENHRY and CDR2 SYGVKD come from the germline V gene. The CDR3 sequence is CAIGTDLSFNYGYTF. For the CDR3, the DNA is TGTGCAATCGGGACTGATCTATCTTTTAACTATGGCTACACCTTC.

This chain links TRBV6-4 with TRBJ2-1; a weak D match, TRBD2 (6 bases). Per germline, CDR1 MRHNA and CDR2 SNTAGT. The V end was cut by 5 bases, the J end by 3 bases, with 17 bases between. CDR3 size: 16 residues. CDR3: CASSPALGGGYNEQFF. CDR3 sequence (DNA): TGTGCCAGCAGTCCCGCCCTCGGGGGTGGCTACAATGAGCAGTTCTTC.

The chain carries TRBV29-1 and TRBJ2-3; D possibly corresponds to TRBD2 (6 bases). CDR1 and CDR2 (germline): SQVTM, ANQGSEA. The CDR3 sequence is 16 residues long. Trimming pared 3 bases from V and 2 bases from J, leaving 18 bases between. Written as DNA, the CDR3 is TGCAGCGTTGATGGGGGGAAGGTAGCGGCCACAGATACGCAGTATTTT. Translating gives CSVDGGKVAATDTQYF.

This chain connects TRBV7-3 to TRBJ2-5; no clear D gene. The CDR3 totals 13 residues. Trimming cost V 5 bases and J 1 base, with 8 bases left between them. CDR1 is SGHTA, CDR2 FQGTGA, per germline. The CDR3 region has the DNA TGTGCCAGCAGCCGCGGCACCCAAGAGACCCAGTACTTC. Translated, it gives CASSRGTQETQYF.

The chain recombines TRBV4-2 with TRBJ2-3, with 12 positions matching TRBD2. V dropped 2 bases and J dropped 4; count of bases not matched to a gene: 1. Germline CDR1 LGHNA, CDR2 YNFKEQ. CDR3 length: 15 residues. CDR3 sequence (DNA): TGTGCCAGCAGCCAAACTAGCGGGGGGCCAGATACGCAGTATTTT. Translating gives CASSQTSGGPDTQYF.

The CDR3 DNA follows: TGTGCCAGCAGCTCCCGAGGGATTTACTACGAGCAGTACTTC. It is translated as CASSSRGIYYEQYF. The J gene is TRBJ2-5, the V gene TRBV5-6; TRBD2 is a possible D gene (5 bases). The better agreement between TRBJ2-7 and the DNA end casts doubt on the J call. Looked up from germline, CDR1 is SGHDT and CDR2 is YYEEEE. The CDR3 runs to 14 residues.

The V and J genes are TRBV7-9 and TRBJ2-4; TRBD1 matches 9 bases. Germline V CDR1 and CDR2: SEHNR, FQNEAQ (reference sequence). The CDR3 spans 12 residues. The chain's CDR3 is CSIDRGKNIQYF. The CDR3 nucleotides are TGTTCCATTGACAGGGGGAAAAACATTCAGTACTTC.

The chain combines TRBV2 with TRBJ2-5, with no clear D. This CDR3 is built from 16 residues. V gave up 3 bases and J gave up 4 bases, with 18 bases separating them. CDR1 is SNHLY, CDR2 FYNNEI, per germline. CDR3 residues: CASSDRVKVGLETQYF. The CDR3 nucleotides are TGTGCCAGCAGTGATCGGGTTAAGGTTGGGTTAGAGACCCAGTACTTC.

The rearrangement links TRBV7-3 to TRBJ2-2, with TRBD2 matching 9 bases. V lost 5 bases, J lost 5 bases, and 9 bases stayed unmatched. Looked up from germline, CDR1 is SGHTA and CDR2 is FQGTGA. The CDR3 has 16 residues. The CDR3 region is CASSPDVRGGTGELFF. In DNA, the CDR3 is TGTGCCAGCAGCCCCGACGTGCGGGGGGGGACCGGGGAGCTGTTTTTT.

Notes on this clone: The junction departs from the called germline gene at one end, perhaps through a read error. The chain joins TRBV11-2 to TRBJ2-1; 7 bases fit TRBD2. The CDR3 length is 16 residues. CDR1 is SGHAT and CDR2 is FQNNGV in the germline V gene. Here the CDR3 DNA reads TGTGCCAGCAGATTAGAAGCGGGGTTTACCTACAATGAGCAGTTCTTC. It is translated as CASRLEAGFTYNEQFF.

This clone was found once. The germline gene is not matched at one end of the junction; a read error may be the cause. This sequence joins TRBV7-9 and TRBJ2-5, with 8 bases matching TRBD2. Germline CDR1 and CDR2: SEHNR and FQNEAQ (reference sequence). CDR3 length: 12 amino acids. This CDR3 is CSSTPGGETQYF. CDR3 coding DNA: TGTTCCAGCACCCCGGGGGGGGAGACCCAGTACTTC.

V gene TRBV7-9 combines with J gene TRBJ2-7, with D tentatively TRBD1 (5 bases). Germline-derived CDR1 and CDR2 are SEHNR and FQNEAQ (reference sequence). The CDR3 totals 13 residues. Trimming pared 5 bases from V and 0 bases from J, leaving 8 bases between. The CDR3 sequence: CASSPQVSYEQYF. CDR3 DNA sequence: TGTGCCAGCAGCCCACAGGTCTCCTACGAGCAGTACTTC.